These 15 T cell receptor beta chains came from one sample sequenced in a study of blood T cell repertoires in COVID-19. Produced via immunoSEQ multiplex PCR; TCRdb's table is partial and in-frame only. Of 75,000 to 80,000 clones in the sample, roughly nine tenths were seen once. Sequenced: peripheral blood. These receptors came from a human donor in a cohort sampled during active COVID-19.

This chain uses TRBV2 with TRBJ2-2; D might be TRBD1 (6 bases). Germline V gene sequence: CDR1 SNHLY, CDR2 FYNNEI. V was cut by 5 bases and J by 4 bases, with 17 bases left in between. The CDR3 has 16 amino acids. The CDR3 DNA reads TGTGCCAGCAGTTCGAGAACAGGGCAGGGCACCGGGGAGCTGTTTTTT. Translating it yields CASSSRTGQGTGELFF. The complete variable domain, with remaining parts taken from reference TRBV2 and TRBJ2-2, reads EPEVTQTPSHQVTQMGQEVILRCVPISNHLYFYWYRQILGQKVEFLVSFYNNEISEKSEIFDDQFSVERPDGSNFTLKIRSTKLEDSAMYFCASSSRTGQGTGELFFGEGSRLTVL.

The CDR3 spells CASSSWGLDTGELFF. The CDR3 nucleotides are TGTGCCAGTAGTAGTTGGGGGCTTGACACCGGGGAGCTGTTTTTT. The chain joins TRBV19 to TRBJ2-2; maybe TRBD1 (6 bases). Trimming pared 4 bases from V and 3 bases from J, leaving 12 bases between. This CDR3 is built from 15 residues. From germline, CDR1 is LNHDA and CDR2 SQIVND (reference sequence). Based on the CDR3 plus reference TRBV19 and TRBJ2-2, the full variable domain is DGGITQSPKYLFRKEGQNVTLSCEQNLNHDAMYWYRQDPGQGLRLIYYSQIVNDFQKGDIAEGYSVSREKKESFPLTVTSAQKNPTAFYLCASSSWGLDTGELFFGEGSRLTVL.

The chain joins TRBV9 to TRBJ2-1, with 8 bases fitting TRBD2. CDR1 SGDLS and CDR2 YYNGEE come from the germline V gene. V trimming: 0 bases; J trimming: 5 bases; junction bases outside the gene matches: 4. The CDR3 extends over 15 amino acids. CDR3 region: CASSVEAGANNEQFF. The CDR3 bases are TGTGCCAGCAGCGTAGAAGCGGGGGCGAACAATGAGCAGTTCTTC.

CDR3 residues: CASSQDRRAGPYEQYF. In DNA form, the CDR3 reads TGTGCCAGCAGCCAAGATCGAAGGGCAGGGCCCTACGAGCAGTACTTC. The chain couples TRBV4-2 to TRBJ2-7, with a tentative D call TRBD1 (5 bases). Germline V gene lookup returns CDR1 LGHNA and CDR2 YNFKEQ. The CDR3 spans 16 residues. V lost 0 bases to trimming and J lost 2 bases, with 14 bases between them.

The gene calls are TRBV5-1 and TRBJ1-1, with D maybe TRBD1 (6 bases). The V and J ends lost 0 bases and 2 bases respectively, with 20 bases between them. This CDR3 has 18 residues. Germline assignment: CDR1 SGHRS and CDR2 YFSETQ. CDR3 coding DNA: TGCGCCAGCAGCTTGGAGTTTAGGGGGTTTACTGGAAACACTGAAGCTTTCTTT. Translation gives CASSLEFRGFTGNTEAFF.

This chain connects TRBV7-6 to TRBJ2-1; TRBD2 matches 13 bases. With V trimmed by 5 bases and J by 3 bases, 13 bases remained unmatched. The CDR3 length is 19 residues. Germline CDR1 SGHVS, CDR2 FNYEAQ. The CDR3 nucleotides read TGTGCCAGCAGCCGTAGGCCACTAGCGGGGGGGCGGATCTACAATGAGCAGTTCTTC. This sequence encodes CASSRRPLAGGRIYNEQFF. The variable domain in full, with the rest retrieved from reference TRBV7-6 and TRBJ2-1, is GAGVSQSPRYKVTKRGQDVALRCDPISGHVSLYWYRQALGQGPEFLTYFNYEAQQDKSGLPNDRFSAERPEGSISTLTIQRTEQRDSAMYRCASSRRPLAGGRIYNEQFFGPGTRLTVL.

The V and J genes are TRBV5-8 and TRBJ1-4; D not certain. The CDR3 has 14 amino acids. With 4 bases removed from V and 4 bases from J, the gap between germline ends came to 11 bases. Germline V CDR1 and CDR2: SGHTS, YDEGEE. CDR3 DNA: TGTGCCAGCAGCGTTCCGGGAATTAATGAAAAACTGTTTTTT. Protein: CASSVPGINEKLFF.

This clone has only one observation. V usage is TRBV9 and J usage is TRBJ1-3, with 9 bases fitting TRBD1. Per the germline V gene, CDR1 is SGDLS and CDR2 is YYNGEE. The V gene end was trimmed by 3 bases and the J gene end by 4 bases; junction bases not matched to a gene: 8. This CDR3 contains 16 residues. CDR3 nucleotides: TGTGCCAGCAGCGCCCCGGACAGGGGTTCAGGAAACACCATATATTTT. As protein: CASSAPDRGSGNTIYF.

V and J are TRBV6-5 and TRBJ2-3; D might be TRBD2 (6 bases). V lost 0 bases, J lost 0 bases, and 10 bases lay in between. CDR1 is MNHEY and CDR2 is SVGAGI in the germline V gene. This CDR3 is 16 amino acids long. CDR3 region: CASSYSSGLSTDTQYF. CDR3 sequence (DNA): TGTGCCAGCAGTTACTCTTCGGGACTTAGCACAGATACGCAGTATTTT.

This CDR3 reads CASSLADRVGEKLFF. DNA for the CDR3: TGTGCCAGCAGCTTGGCGGACAGGGTCGGTGAAAAACTGTTTTTT. The chain recombines TRBV6-5 with TRBJ1-4; 8 bases line up with TRBD1. This CDR3 has 15 amino acids. Trimming took 6 bases from V and 7 from J; bases not matched to a gene: 10. CDR1 and CDR2 from the germline V gene are MNHEY and SVGAGI.

CDR3 nucleotides: TGTGCCAGCAGTCATAAAGGGGAGGGGTTCGGTTCACCCCTCCACTTT. Its protein product is CASSHKGEGFGSPLHF. This chain connects TRBV28 to TRBJ1-6; perhaps TRBD1 as D (5 bases). This CDR3 is 16 amino acids long. The germline gives CDR1 MDHEN, CDR2 SYDVKM. Trimming stripped 5 bases from V and 9 bases from J, with 20 bases between.

This chain links TRBV19 with TRBJ2-3; D is possibly TRBD2 (6 bases). Germline V lookup: CDR1 LNHDA, CDR2 SQIVND (reference sequence). The V and J ends lost 8 bases and 0 bases respectively, with 9 bases between them. There are 13 residues in the CDR3. CDR3 region: CASGGTSTDTQYF. Here the CDR3 DNA reads TGTGCCAGTGGGGGGACTAGCACAGATACGCAGTATTTT.

V gene TRBV15 combines with J gene TRBJ1-3; D uncertain. Germline loops: CDR1 LNHNV, CDR2 YYDKDF (reference sequence). This CDR3 region has 17 residues. Trimming pared 0 bases from V and 2 bases from J, leaving 14 bases between. The CDR3 DNA follows: TGTGCCACCAGCAGAGATCGGAGGGCAATGACTGGAAACACCATATATTTT. Protein: CATSRDRRAMTGNTIYF.

This clone has only a few counts. The chain couples TRBV19 to TRBJ2-1; 7 nucleotides align to TRBD2. The CDR3 has 14 amino acids. V shed 1 base, J shed 9 bases, and the junction held 6 bases outside the gene matches. Germline assignment: CDR1 LNHDA and CDR2 SQIVND (reference sequence). The CDR3 is CASSIGTSGSEQFF. As DNA, the CDR3 is TGTGCCAGTAGTATAGGGACTAGTGGTAGTGAGCAGTTCTTC.

This clone has more than one count but fewer than ten. The chain carries TRBV4-1 and TRBJ2-1, with D possibly TRBD1 on 5 matching bases. Germline CDR1 and CDR2: MGHRA and YSYEKL. The CDR3 is 16 residues long. Trimming took off 4 bases at V and 11 bases at J, with 24 bases between the two ends. CDR3 nucleotides: TGCGCCAGCAGCCGAGAGCCGGGCCAGGGTGGCCACAAGCAGTTCTTC. Translating it yields CASSREPGQGGHKQFF.